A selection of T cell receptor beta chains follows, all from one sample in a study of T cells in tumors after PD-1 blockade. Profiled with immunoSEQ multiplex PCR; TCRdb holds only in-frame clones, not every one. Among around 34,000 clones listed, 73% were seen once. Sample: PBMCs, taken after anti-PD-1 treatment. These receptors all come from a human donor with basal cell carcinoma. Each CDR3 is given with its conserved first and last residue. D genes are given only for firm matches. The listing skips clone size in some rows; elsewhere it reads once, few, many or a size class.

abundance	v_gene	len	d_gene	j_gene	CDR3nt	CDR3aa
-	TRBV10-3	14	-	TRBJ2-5	TGTGCCATCAGTGAGACCAGGGGGGCAGAGACCCAGTACTTC	CAISETRGAETQYF
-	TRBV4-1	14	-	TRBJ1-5	TGCGCCAGCAGCCCTAGTTATAGCAATCAGCCCCAGCATTTT	CASSPSYSNQPQHF
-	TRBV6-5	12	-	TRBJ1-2	TGTGCCAGCGAAACAGGAAACTATGGCTACACCTTC	CASETGNYGYTF
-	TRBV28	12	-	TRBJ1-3	TGTGCCAGTCGTGGCTCTGGAAACACCATATATTTT	CASRGSGNTIYF
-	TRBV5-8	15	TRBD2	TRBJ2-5	TGTGCCAGCAGCTTTGGCGGGAGGATCGGAGAGACCCAGTACTTC	CASSFGGRIGETQYF
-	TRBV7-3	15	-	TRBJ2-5	TGTGCCAGCAGCCGAAGCTCGGCCCCGGAAGAGACCCAGTACTTC	CASSRSSAPEETQYF
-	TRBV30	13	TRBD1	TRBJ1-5	TGTGCCTGGGCAGGGGGCCCCAATCAGCCCCAGCATTTT	CAWAGGPNQPQHF
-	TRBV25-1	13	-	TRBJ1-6	TGTGCCAGCAGCCAACAACCAGGCTCACCCCTCCACTTT	CASSQQPGSPLHF
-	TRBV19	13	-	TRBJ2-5	TGTGCCAGTAGGAGACAGGGAGGTGAGACCCAGTACTTC	CASRRQGGETQYF
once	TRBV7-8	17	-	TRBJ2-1	TGTGCCAGCAGCTTAGGCAGGGTGGGCATCTCCTACAATGAGCAGTTCTTC	CASSLGRVGISYNEQFF
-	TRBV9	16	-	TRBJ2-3	TGTGCCAGCAGCGCCCACAGGGTTTCTAGCACAGATACGCAGTATTTT	CASSAHRVSSTDTQYF
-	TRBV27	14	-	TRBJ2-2	TGTGCCAGCAGGGCGGGGCCGAACACCGGGGAGCTGTTTTTT	CASRAGPNTGELFF
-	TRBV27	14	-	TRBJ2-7	TGTGCCAGCAGTTGGGGGGCAGAGGCCTACGAGCAGTACTTC	CASSWGAEAYEQYF
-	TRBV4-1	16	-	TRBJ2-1	TGCGCCAGCACCCCCGTCGGAATTCACTCCTACAATGAGCAGTTCTTC	CASTPVGIHSYNEQFF
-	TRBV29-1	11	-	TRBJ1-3	TGCAGCTTCAGTACTGGAAACACCATATATTTT	CSFSTGNTIYF
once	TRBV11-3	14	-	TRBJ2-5	TGTGCCAGCAGCTTACGCGGGCCGCAAGAGACCCAGTACTTC	CASSLRGPQETQYF
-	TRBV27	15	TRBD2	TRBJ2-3	TGTGCCAGCAGTAACCGGGGGAGAAGCGGGGGGTCGACGTATTTT	CASSNRGRSGGSTYF
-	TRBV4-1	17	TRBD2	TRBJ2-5	TGCGCCAGCAGCCAAGAGATGGCCAGCGGGGTTCGTCAGACCCAGTACTTC	CASSQEMASGVRQTQYF
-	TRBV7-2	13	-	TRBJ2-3	TGTGCCAGCAGCTTAGTGAGTCTAGATACGCAGTATTTT	CASSLVSLDTQYF
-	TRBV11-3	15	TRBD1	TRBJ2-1	TGTGCCAGCAGCTTAGATCCGGGACAGGGTGATGAGCAGTTCTTC	CASSLDPGQGDEQFF
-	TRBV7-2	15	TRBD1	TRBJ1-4	TGTGCCAGCAGCTCTCCGGGACAGTCCAATGAAAAACTGTTTTTT	CASSSPGQSNEKLFF
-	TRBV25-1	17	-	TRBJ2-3	TGTGCCAGCAGTGGACGGAATGCGGCTAGGGGTGAGGATACGCAGTATTTT	CASSGRNAARGEDTQYF
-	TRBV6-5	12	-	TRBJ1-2	TGTGCCAGTCTAACAGGGAACTATGGCTACACCTTC	CASLTGNYGYTF
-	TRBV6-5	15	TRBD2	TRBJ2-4	TGTGCACCAACCGAGCGGGGTCTAGCCAAAAACATTCAGTACTTC	CAPTERGLAKNIQYF
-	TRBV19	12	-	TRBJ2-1	TGTGCCAGTAGTATAGGGTACAATGAGCAGTTCTTC	CASSIGYNEQFF
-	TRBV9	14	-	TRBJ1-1	TGTGCCAGCTCCTTAGGGGGTCAGGGGACTGAAGCTTTCTTT	CASSLGGQGTEAFF
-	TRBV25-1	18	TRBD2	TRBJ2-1	TGTGCCAGCAGTCCCTTGGGGGGGGTTGGAAGCTCCTACAATGAGCAGTTCTTC	CASSPLGGVGSSYNEQFF
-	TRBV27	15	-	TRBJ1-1	TGTGCCAGCAGTTTATCGGGGGGGTGGGACACTGAAGCTTTCTTT	CASSLSGGWDTEAFF
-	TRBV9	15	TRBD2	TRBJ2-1	TGTGCCAGCAGCGTAGACGTGGGGGGGTACAATGAGCAGTTCTTC	CASSVDVGGYNEQFF
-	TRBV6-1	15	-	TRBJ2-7	TGTGCCAGCAGTGAAGCGGTGCGGAGCACCTACGAGCAGTACTTC	CASSEAVRSTYEQYF